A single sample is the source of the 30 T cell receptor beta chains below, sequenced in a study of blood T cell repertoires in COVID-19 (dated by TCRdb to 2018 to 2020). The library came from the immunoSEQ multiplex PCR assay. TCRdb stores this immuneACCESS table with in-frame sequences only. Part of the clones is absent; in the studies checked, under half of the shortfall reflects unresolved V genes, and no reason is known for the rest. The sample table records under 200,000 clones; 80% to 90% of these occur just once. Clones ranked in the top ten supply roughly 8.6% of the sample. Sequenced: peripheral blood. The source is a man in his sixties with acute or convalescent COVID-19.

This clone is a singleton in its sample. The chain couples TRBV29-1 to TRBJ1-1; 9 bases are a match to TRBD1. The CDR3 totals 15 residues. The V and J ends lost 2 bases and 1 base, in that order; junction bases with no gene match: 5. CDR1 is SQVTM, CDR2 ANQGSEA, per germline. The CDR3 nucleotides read TGCAGCGTTGAAACAGGGGGCTTAACGAACACTGAAGCTTTCTTT. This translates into CSVETGGLTNTEAFF.

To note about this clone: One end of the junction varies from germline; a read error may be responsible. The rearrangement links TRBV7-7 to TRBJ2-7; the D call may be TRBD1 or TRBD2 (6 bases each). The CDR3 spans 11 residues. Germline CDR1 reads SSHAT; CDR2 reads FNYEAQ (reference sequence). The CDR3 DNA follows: TGTGCTAGCAGCTTAGGGGGACTTCAGTACTTC. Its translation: CASSLGGLQYF.

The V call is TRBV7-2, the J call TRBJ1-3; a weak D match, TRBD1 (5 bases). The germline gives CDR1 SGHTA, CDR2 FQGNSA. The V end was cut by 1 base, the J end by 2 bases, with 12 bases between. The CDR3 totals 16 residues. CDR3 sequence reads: CASSLGAGGAGNTIYF. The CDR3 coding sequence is TGTGCCAGCAGCTTAGGGGCCGGGGGGGCTGGAAACACCATATATTTT.

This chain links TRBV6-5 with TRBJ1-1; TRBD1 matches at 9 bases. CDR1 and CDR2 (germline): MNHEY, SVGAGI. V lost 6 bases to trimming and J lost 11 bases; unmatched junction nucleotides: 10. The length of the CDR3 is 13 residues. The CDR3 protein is CASRVRQGETAFF. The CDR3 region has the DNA TGTGCCAGCAGGGTACGACAGGGGGAGACGGCTTTCTTT.

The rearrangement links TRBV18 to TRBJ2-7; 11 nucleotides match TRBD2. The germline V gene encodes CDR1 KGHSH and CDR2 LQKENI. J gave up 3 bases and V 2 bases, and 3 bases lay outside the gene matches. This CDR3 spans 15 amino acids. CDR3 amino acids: CASSPTSGRNYEQYF. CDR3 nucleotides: TGTGCCAGCTCACCAACTAGCGGGAGAAACTACGAGCAGTACTTC.

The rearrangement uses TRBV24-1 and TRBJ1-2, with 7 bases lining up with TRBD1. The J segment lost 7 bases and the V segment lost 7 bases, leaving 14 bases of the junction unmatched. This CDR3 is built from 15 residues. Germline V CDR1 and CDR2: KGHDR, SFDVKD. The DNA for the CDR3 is TGTGCCACCAGCCCTTCATCTGACAGGGCGGCTGGCTACACCTTC. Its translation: CATSPSSDRAAGYTF.

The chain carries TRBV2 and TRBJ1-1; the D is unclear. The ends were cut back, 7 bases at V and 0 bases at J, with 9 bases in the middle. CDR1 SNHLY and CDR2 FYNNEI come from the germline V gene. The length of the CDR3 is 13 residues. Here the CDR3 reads CASNLILNTEAFF. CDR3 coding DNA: TGTGCCAGCAACCTAATACTGAACACTGAAGCTTTCTTT.

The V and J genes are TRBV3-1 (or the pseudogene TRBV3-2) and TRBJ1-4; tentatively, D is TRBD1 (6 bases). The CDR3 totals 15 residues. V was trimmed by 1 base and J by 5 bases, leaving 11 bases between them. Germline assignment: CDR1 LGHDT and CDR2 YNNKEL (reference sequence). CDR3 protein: CASSQAGEGNEKLFF. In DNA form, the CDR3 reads TGTGCCAGCAGCCAAGCAGGGGAGGGGAATGAAAAACTGTTTTTT.

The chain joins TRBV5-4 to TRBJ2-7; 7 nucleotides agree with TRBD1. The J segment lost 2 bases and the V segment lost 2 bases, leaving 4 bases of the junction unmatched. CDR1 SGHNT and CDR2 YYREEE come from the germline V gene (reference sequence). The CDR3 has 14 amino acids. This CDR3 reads CASSFRDSPYEQYF. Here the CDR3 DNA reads TGTGCCAGCAGCTTTAGGGACAGTCCCTACGAGCAGTACTTC.

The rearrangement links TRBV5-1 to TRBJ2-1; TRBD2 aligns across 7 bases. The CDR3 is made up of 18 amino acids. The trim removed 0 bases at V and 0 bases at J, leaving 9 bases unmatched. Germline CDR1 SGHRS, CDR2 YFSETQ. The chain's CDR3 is CASSLELLAVSSYNEQFF. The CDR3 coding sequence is TGCGCCAGCAGCTTGGAGCTGCTAGCGGTTAGCTCCTACAATGAGCAGTTCTTC.

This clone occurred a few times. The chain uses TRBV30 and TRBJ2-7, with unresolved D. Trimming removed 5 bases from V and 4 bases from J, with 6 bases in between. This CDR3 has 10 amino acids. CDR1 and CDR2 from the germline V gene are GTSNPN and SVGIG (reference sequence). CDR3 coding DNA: TGTGCCTGGGGCTTTTACGAGCAGTACTTC. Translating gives CAWGFYEQYF.

In DNA form, the CDR3 reads TGTGCCAGCTCACCAGCGCGGGGGAGCACAGATACGCAGTATTTT. Translating it yields CASSPARGSTDTQYF. The V call is TRBV18, the J call TRBJ2-3, with 7 positions matching TRBD2. CDR1 is KGHSH and CDR2 is LQKENI in the germline V gene. V trimming: 2 bases; J trimming: 0 bases; junction bases outside the gene matches: 2. This CDR3 comprises 15 residues. The complete variable domain, with remaining parts taken from reference TRBV18 and TRBJ2-3, reads NAGVMQNPRHLVRRRGQEARLRCSPMKGHSHVYWYRQLPEEGLKFMVYLQKENIIDESGMPKERFSAEFPKEGPSILRIQQVVRGDSAAYFCASSPARGSTDTQYFGPGTRLTVL.

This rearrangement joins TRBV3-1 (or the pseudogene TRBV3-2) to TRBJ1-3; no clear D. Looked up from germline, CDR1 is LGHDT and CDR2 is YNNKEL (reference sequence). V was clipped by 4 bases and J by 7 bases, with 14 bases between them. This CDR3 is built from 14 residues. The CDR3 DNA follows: TGTGCCAGCAGCCTGAGCGACGTGATTAACACCATATATTTT. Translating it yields CASSLSDVINTIYF.

CDR3 bases: TGCGCCAGCAGTGGGGAGAGGAATTCACCCCTCCACTTT. Translating gives CASSGERNSPLHF. The V and J genes are TRBV10-1 and TRBJ1-6, with D uncertain. Trimming left V 4 bases short and J 7 bases short, with 8 bases between. Germline V CDR1 and CDR2: WNHNN, SYGVQD (reference sequence). CDR3 size: 13 residues.

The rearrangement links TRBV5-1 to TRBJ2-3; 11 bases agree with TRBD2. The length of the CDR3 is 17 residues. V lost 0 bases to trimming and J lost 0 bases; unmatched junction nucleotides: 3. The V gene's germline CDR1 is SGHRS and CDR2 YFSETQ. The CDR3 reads CASSLALAGASTDTQYF. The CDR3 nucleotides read TGCGCCAGCAGCTTGGCACTAGCGGGAGCTAGCACAGATACGCAGTATTTT.

The CDR3 region has the DNA TGTGCCAGCAGTCCGCAGGGACTAGCTGGAAACACCATATATTTT. It specifies CASSPQGLAGNTIYF. J is TRBJ1-3 and V is TRBV6-5, with a tentative D call TRBD1 (5 bases). Trimming took 5 bases from V and 2 from J, leaving 13 bases between them. CDR1 MNHEY and CDR2 SVGAGI come from the germline V gene. The CDR3 is 15 amino acids.

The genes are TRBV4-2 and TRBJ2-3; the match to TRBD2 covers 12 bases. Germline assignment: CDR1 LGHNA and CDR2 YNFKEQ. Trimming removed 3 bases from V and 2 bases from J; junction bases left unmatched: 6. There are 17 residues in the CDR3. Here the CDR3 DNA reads TGTGCCAGCAGCCATCCCGGACTAGCGGGGACCACAGATACGCAGTATTTT. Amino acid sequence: CASSHPGLAGTTDTQYF.

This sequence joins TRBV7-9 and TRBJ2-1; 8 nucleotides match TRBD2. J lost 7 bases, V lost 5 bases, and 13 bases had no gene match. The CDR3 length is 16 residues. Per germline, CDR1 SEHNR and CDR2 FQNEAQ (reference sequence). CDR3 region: CASSAPGLGDTNEQFF. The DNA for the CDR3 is TGTGCCAGCAGCGCACCGGGACTAGGTGATACAAATGAGCAGTTCTTC.

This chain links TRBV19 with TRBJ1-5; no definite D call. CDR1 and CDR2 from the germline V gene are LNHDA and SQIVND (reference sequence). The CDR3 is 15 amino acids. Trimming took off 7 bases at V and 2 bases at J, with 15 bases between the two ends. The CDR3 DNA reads TGTGCCAGTATCCCCGGAGGGCAGGGCAATCAGCCCCAGCATTTT. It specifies CASIPGGQGNQPQHF.

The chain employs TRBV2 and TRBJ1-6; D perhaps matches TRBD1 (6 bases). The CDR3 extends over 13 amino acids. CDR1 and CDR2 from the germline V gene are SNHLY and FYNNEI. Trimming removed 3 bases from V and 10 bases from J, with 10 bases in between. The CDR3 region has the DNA TGTGCCAGCAGTGACAGGGGAGGGTCACCCCTCCACTTT. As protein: CASSDRGGSPLHF. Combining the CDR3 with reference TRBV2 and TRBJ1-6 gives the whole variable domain EPEVTQTPSHQVTQMGQEVILRCVPISNHLYFYWYRQILGQKVEFLVSFYNNEISEKSEIFDDQFSVERPDGSNFTLKIRSTKLEDSAMYFCASSDRGGSPLHFGNGTRLTVT.

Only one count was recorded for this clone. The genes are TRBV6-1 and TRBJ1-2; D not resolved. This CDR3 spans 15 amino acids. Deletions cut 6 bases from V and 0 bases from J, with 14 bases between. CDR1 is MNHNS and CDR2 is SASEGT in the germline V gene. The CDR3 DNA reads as TGTGCCAGCAGAGAGGGATTCGAAGCTAACTATGGCTACACCTTC. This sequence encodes CASREGFEANYGYTF.

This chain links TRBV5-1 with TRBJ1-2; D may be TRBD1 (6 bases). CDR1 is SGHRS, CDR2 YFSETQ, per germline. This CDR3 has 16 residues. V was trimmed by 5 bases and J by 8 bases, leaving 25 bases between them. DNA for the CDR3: TGCGCCAGCAGGCTGACGATGGTTTCTCCTGGGGGCGGCTACACCTTC. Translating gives CASRLTMVSPGGGYTF.

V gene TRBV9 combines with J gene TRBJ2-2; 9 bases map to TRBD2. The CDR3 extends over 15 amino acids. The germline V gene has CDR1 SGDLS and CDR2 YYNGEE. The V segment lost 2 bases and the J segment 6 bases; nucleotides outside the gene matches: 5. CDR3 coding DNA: TGTGCCAGCAGCGTCTTAGCGGGAGTGGCCGGGGAGCTGTTTTTT. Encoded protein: CASSVLAGVAGELFF.

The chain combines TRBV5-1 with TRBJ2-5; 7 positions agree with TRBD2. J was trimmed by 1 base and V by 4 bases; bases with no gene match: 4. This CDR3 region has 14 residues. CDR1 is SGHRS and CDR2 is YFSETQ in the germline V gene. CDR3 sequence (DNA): TGCGCCAGCAGCCAAAGCGGGACCCAAGAGACCCAGTACTTC. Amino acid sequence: CASSQSGTQETQYF. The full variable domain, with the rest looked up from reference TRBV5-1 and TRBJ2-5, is KAGVTQTPRYLIKTRGQQVTLSCSPISGHRSVSWYQQTPGQGLQFLFEYFSETQRNKGNFPGRFSGRQFSNSRSEMNVSTLELGDSALYLCASSQSGTQETQYFGPGTRLLVL.

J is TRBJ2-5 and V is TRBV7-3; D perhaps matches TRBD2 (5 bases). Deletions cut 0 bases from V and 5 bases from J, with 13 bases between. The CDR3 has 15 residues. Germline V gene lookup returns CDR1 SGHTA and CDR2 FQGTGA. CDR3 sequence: CASSLTRLPGETQYF. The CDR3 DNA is TGTGCCAGCAGCTTAACTCGTCTTCCGGGGGAGACCCAGTACTTC. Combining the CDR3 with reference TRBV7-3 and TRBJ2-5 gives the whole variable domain GAGVSQTPSNKVTEKGKYVELRCDPISGHTALYWYRQSLGQGPEFLIYFQGTGAADDSGLPNDRFFAVRPEGSVSTLKIQRTERGDSAVYLCASSLTRLPGETQYFGPGTRLLVL.

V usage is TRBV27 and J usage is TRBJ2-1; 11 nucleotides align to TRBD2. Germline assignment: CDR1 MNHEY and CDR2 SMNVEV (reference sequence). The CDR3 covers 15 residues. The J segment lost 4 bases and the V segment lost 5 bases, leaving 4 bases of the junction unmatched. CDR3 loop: CASSKLAGDYNEQFF. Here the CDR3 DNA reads TGTGCCAGCAGTAAACTAGCGGGAGATTACAATGAGCAGTTCTTC.

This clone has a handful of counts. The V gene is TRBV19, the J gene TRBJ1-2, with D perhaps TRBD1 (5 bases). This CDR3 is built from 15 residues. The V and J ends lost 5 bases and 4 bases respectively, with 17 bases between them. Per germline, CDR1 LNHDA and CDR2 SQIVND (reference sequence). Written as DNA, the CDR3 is TGTGCCAGTAGTTGGGGGACTGCGGGGGGCTATGGCTACACCTTC. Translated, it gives CASSWGTAGGYGYTF. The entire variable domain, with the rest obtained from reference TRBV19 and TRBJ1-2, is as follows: DGGITQSPKYLFRKEGQNVTLSCEQNLNHDAMYWYRQDPGQGLRLIYYSQIVNDFQKGDIAEGYSVSREKKESFPLTVTSAQKNPTAFYLCASSWGTAGGYGYTFGSGTRLTVV.

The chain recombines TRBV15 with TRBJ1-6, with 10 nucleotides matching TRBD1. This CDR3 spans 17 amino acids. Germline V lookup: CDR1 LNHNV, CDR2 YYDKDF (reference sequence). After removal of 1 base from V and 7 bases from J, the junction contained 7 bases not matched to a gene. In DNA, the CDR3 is TGTGCCACCAGCAGAGTCCGGGACAGGGGCCGCAATTCACCCCTCCACTTT. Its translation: CATSRVRDRGRNSPLHF.

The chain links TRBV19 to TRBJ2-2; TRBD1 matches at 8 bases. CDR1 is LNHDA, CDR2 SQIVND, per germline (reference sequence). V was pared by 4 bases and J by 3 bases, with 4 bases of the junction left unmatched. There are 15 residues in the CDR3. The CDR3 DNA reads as TGTGCCAGTAGTACCCCAGGGGGCTACACCGGGGAGCTGTTTTTT. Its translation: CASSTPGGYTGELFF.

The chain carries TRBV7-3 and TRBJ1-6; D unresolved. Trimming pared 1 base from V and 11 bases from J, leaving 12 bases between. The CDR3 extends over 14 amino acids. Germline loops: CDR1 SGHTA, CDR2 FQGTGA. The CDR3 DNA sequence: TGTGCCAGCAGCTTAAATGGTCGGGAGGCACCCCTCCACTTT. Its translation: CASSLNGREAPLHF.